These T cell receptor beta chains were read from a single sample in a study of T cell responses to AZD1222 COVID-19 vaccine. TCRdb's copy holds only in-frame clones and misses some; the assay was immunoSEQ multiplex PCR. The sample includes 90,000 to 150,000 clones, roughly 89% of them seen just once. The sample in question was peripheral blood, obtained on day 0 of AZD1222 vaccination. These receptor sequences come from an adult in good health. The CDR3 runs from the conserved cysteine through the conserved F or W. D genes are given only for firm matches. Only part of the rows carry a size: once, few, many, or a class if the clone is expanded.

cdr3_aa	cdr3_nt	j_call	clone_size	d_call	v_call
CASSTRGDTEAFF	TGTGCCAGCAGCACCAGGGGAGACACTGAAGCTTTCTTT	TRBJ1-1	once	.	TRBV3-1/TRBV3-2
CASSYGGASQAETQYF	TGTGCCAGCAGTTACGGAGGGGCTAGTCAGGCAGAGACCCAGTACTTC	TRBJ2-5	.	.	TRBV6-6
CSVAWGAGEQYF	TGCAGCGTGGCTTGGGGGGCCGGTGAGCAGTACTTC	TRBJ2-7	.	.	TRBV29-1
CASGELAGPADTQYF	TGCGCCAGCGGAGAGTTAGCGGGACCTGCAGATACGCAGTATTTT	TRBJ2-3	.	TRBD2	TRBV5-1
CASSPGSDSGNTIYF	TGTGCCAGCAGTCCCGGGTCAGACTCTGGAAACACCATATATTTT	TRBJ1-3	.	.	TRBV28
CASSSQNKGKLFF	TGTGCCAGCAGTTCGCAAAATAAGGGAAAACTGTTTTTT	TRBJ1-4	.	.	TRBV28
CASSSGLASTGELFF	TGTGCCAGCAGCTCCGGACTAGCTAGCACCGGGGAGCTGTTTTTT	TRBJ2-2	.	TRBD2	TRBV4-2
CSAEALYGPFF	TGCAGTGCTGAGGCTCTCTACGGTCCGTTTTTT	TRBJ1-4	.	.	TRBV20-1
CASSLSGTGRGYTF	TGTGCCAGCAGCCTATCCGGGACAGGCCGGGGCTACACCTTC	TRBJ1-2	few	TRBD1	TRBV3-1/TRBV3-2
CASSFSNSGTVSSGNTIYF	TGTGCCAGCAGCTTCAGCAATTCCGGGACAGTAAGCTCTGGAAACACCATATATTTT	TRBJ1-3	few	TRBD1	TRBV5-5
CASSSTGKTYNEQFF	TGTGCCAGCAGTTCAACAGGGAAAACCTACAATGAGCAGTTCTTC	TRBJ2-1	.	.	TRBV28
CASSGRTGTGVSGNTIYF	TGTGCCAGCAGCGGTCGAACCGGGACAGGGGTTTCTGGAAACACCATATATTTT	TRBJ1-3	.	TRBD1	TRBV7-8
CASSIAFLGQGTKNIQYF	TGTGCCAGTAGTATAGCTTTTCTGGGACAGGGGACCAAAAACATTCAGTACTTC	TRBJ2-4	.	TRBD1	TRBV19
CASSQGGPEAFF	TGTGCCAGCAGTCAAGGAGGTCCTGAAGCTTTCTTT	TRBJ1-1	.	.	TRBV12-3/TRBV12-4
CASSFTGVVTETQYF	TGTGCCAGCAGCTTCACAGGGGTGGTGACAGAGACCCAGTACTTC	TRBJ2-5	.	TRBD1	TRBV7-3
CASSIGSLGGELFF	TGTGCCAGTAGTATCGGCTCGTTAGGCGGGGAGCTGTTTTTT	TRBJ2-2	.	.	TRBV19
CASSLESGLGNEQFF	TGCGCCAGCAGCTTGGAATCGGGCCTGGGGAATGAGCAGTTCTTC	TRBJ2-1	.	.	TRBV5-1
CASSDPNGAHRNQPQHF	TGTGCCAGCAGTGATCCTAACGGGGCGCATCGCAATCAGCCCCAGCATTTT	TRBJ1-5	.	.	TRBV6-1
CASTPGGSYNEQFF	TGTGCCAGCACCCCCGGCGGCTCCTACAATGAGCAGTTCTTC	TRBJ2-1	.	.	TRBV9
CSVRTSPGSSHEQYF	TGCAGCGTCAGGACTAGCCCTGGGTCCTCCCACGAGCAGTACTTC	TRBJ2-7	.	TRBD2	TRBV29-1
CASSELSQGGRQPQHF	TGTGCCAGCAGTGAACTGTCCCAAGGGGGGAGGCAGCCCCAGCATTTT	TRBJ1-5	.	.	TRBV6-1
CASSEWKGNTEAFF	TGTGCCAGCAGTGAATGGAAGGGGAACACTGAAGCTTTCTTT	TRBJ1-1	.	.	TRBV25-1
CASTEPQGLMGYGYTF	TGTGCCAGCACCGAACCTCAGGGTCTTATGGGCTATGGCTACACCTTC	TRBJ1-2	.	.	TRBV7-9
CASSLRLGTNTGELFF	TGTGCCAGCAGCTTGAGGTTGGGGACGAACACCGGGGAGCTGTTTTTT	TRBJ2-2	.	.	TRBV5-6
CASSSGGSYGYTF	TGTGCCAGTAGTTCAGGGGGGTCCTATGGCTACACCTTC	TRBJ1-2	.	TRBD1	TRBV19
CASSWGRQGSYEQYF	TGCGCCTCTTCTTGGGGCAGGCAGGGTTCCTACGAGCAGTACTTC	TRBJ2-7	.	.	TRBV10-1
CASSGQRGSSYEQYF	TGTGCCAGCAGTGGCCAGCGGGGCAGCTCCTACGAGCAGTACTTC	TRBJ2-7	.	TRBD2	TRBV25-1
CASSLKGYEQYF	TGTGCCAGCAGTTTAAAGGGGTACGAGCAGTACTTC	TRBJ2-7	.	.	TRBV28
CASSEYGRGHEKLFF	TGTGCCAGCAGTGAATATGGCAGGGGTCATGAAAAACTGTTTTTT	TRBJ1-4	.	.	TRBV25-1
CASRPPGQGRPGGYTF	TGTGCCAGCAGACCTCCGGGACAGGGGCGACCGGGAGGCTACACCTTC	TRBJ1-2	few	TRBD1	TRBV5-5
CASSVGGSTDTQYF	TGTGCCAGCAGCGTGGGCGGAAGCACAGATACGCAGTATTTT	TRBJ2-3	.	.	TRBV9
CASSIARGLAGGNYNEQFF	TGTGCCAGTAGTATAGCCCGAGGACTAGCGGGGGGGAACTACAATGAGCAGTTCTTC	TRBJ2-1	.	TRBD2	TRBV19
CASSSPTSGGSSYNEQFF	TGTGCCAGTAGTAGCCCGACTAGCGGGGGGAGCTCCTACAATGAGCAGTTCTTC	TRBJ2-1	.	TRBD2	TRBV19
CATRDYGSTGGEQFF	TGTGCCACTCGGGACTATGGGTCGACGGGAGGGGAGCAGTTCTTC	TRBJ2-1	.	TRBD2	TRBV24-1
CASSPERDRNTIYF	TGTGCCAGCTCACCCGAACGGGACCGCAACACCATATATTTT	TRBJ1-3	few	.	TRBV18
CASSLASLAGAAEQYF	TGTGCCAGCAGCTTAGCGTCACTAGCGGGAGCTGCCGAGCAGTACTTC	TRBJ2-7	.	TRBD2	TRBV7-2
CASSLSSGGYGYTF	TGTGCCAGCAGCTTAAGTTCTGGGGGTTATGGCTACACCTTC	TRBJ1-2	few	.	TRBV7-8
CASSQEGTGYQPQHF	TGCGCCAGCAGCCAAGAAGGGACAGGGTATCAGCCCCAGCATTTT	TRBJ1-5	.	TRBD1	TRBV4-1
CASSLNGNQPQHF	TGTGCCAGCAGCTTAAACGGGAATCAGCCCCAGCATTTT	TRBJ1-5	.	.	TRBV6-5
CASLHLRDRAPTEAFF	TGCGCCAGCCTTCATCTCCGGGACAGGGCCCCGACTGAAGCTTTCTTT	TRBJ1-1	.	TRBD1	TRBV5-1
CASTLGALQETQYF	TGTGCCAGCACCCTGGGAGCCCTCCAAGAGACCCAGTACTTC	TRBJ2-5	once	.	TRBV21-1
CASSLNPVLRIGEQYF	TGTGCCAGCAGTTTAAATCCGGTCTTAAGGATAGGGGAGCAGTACTTC	TRBJ2-7	.	.	TRBV28
CATSDLARAFF	TGTGCCACCAGTGACCTAGCAAGAGCTTTCTTT	TRBJ1-1	.	.	TRBV24-1
CASSLAGGNGYTF	TGTGCCAGCAGTTTAGCGGGGGGCAATGGCTACACCTTC	TRBJ1-2	once	.	TRBV28
CASRGTGGGEHGYTF	TGTGCCAGCAGGGGAACAGGGGGCGGAGAGCATGGCTACACCTTC	TRBJ1-2	.	TRBD1	TRBV6-6
CASSDGGYHNEQFF	TGCGCCAGCAGTGATGGTGGATACCACAATGAGCAGTTCTTC	TRBJ2-1	.	.	TRBV10-1
CASSLEPRSNQPQHF	TGCGCCAGCAGCTTGGAACCAAGGAGCAATCAGCCCCAGCATTTT	TRBJ1-5	.	.	TRBV5-1
CASSQDPRGTGANVLTF	TGCGCCAGCAGCCAAGATCCCAGGGGGACCGGGGCCAACGTCCTGACTTTC	TRBJ2-6	.	TRBD1	TRBV4-1
CASSLGGVPNEQFF	TGTGCCAGCAGTTTAGGGGGAGTTCCCAATGAGCAGTTCTTC	TRBJ2-1	.	.	TRBV28
CASARTGGIYGYTF	TGTGCCAGCGCCCGGACAGGGGGTATCTATGGCTACACCTTC	TRBJ1-2	.	TRBD1	TRBV6-5
CASSPRDRGPGANVLTF	TGTGCCAGCAGCCCCCGGGACAGGGGCCCTGGGGCCAACGTCCTGACTTTC	TRBJ2-6	.	TRBD1	TRBV5-4
CASSRGPLGDQYF	TGCGCCAGCAGCCGGGGACCCCTTGGTGACCAGTACTTC	TRBJ2-5	.	.	TRBV5-1
CASDPWGAGTEAFF	TGCGCCAGCGACCCTTGGGGGGCAGGGACTGAAGCTTTCTTT	TRBJ1-1	.	.	TRBV5-1
CASSRIRGYGYTF	TGTGCCAGCAGCCGGATTCGGGGCTATGGCTACACCTTC	TRBJ1-2	.	.	TRBV7-2
CSGGASQADTQYF	TGCAGCGGCGGGGCTAGCCAGGCAGATACGCAGTATTTT	TRBJ2-3	.	.	TRBV29-1
CASSTTGNTGELFF	TGTGCCAGCAGTACGACAGGAAACACCGGGGAGCTGTTTTTT	TRBJ2-2	.	.	TRBV2
CASSLRGRGDTIYF	TGTGCCAGCAGCCTCCGGGGGCGGGGAGACACCATATATTTT	TRBJ1-3	.	.	TRBV9